These 6 T cell receptor beta chains came from one sample sequenced in a study of shared clonotypes between healthy human individuals. Cells designated naive CD8 were CD45RO-negative and were positively selected for CCR7, with terminally differentiated effector memory CD45RA+ cells excluded. The table came from immunoSEQ multiplex PCR; TCRdb's copy has only in-frame clones and leaves some out. The sample carries more than 2 million clones, over 85% recorded once. Sequencing was performed on naive CD8+ T cells from PBMCs. The receptors derive from a man aged 18-30 years in good health. Some clones in this sample may be carry-over from other donors' samples.

This chain joins TRBV6-6 and TRBJ2-7, with 7 bases matching TRBD2. The CDR3 runs 14 residues. V was clipped by 5 bases and J by 7 bases; unmatched bases: 11. The V gene's germline CDR1 is MNHNY and CDR2 SVGAGI (reference sequence). In DNA form, the CDR3 reads TGTGCCAGCAGTCTCAGCGGGGCCCTCTGGGAGCAGTACTTC. This sequence encodes CASSLSGALWEQYF.

This chain connects TRBV4-2 to TRBJ2-6, with D perhaps being TRBD1 or TRBD2 (6 bases each). Trimming removed 5 bases at V and 4 bases at J, with 15 bases between. The CDR3 loop spans 16 amino acids. CDR1 is LGHNA and CDR2 is YNFKEQ in the germline V gene. In DNA, the CDR3 is TGTGCCAGCAGCGAGGGTAGGGGGGCCGGGGCCAACGTCCTGACTTTC. Its protein product is CASSEGRGAGANVLTF.

The V call is TRBV5-1, the J call TRBJ2-7; a possible D gene is TRBD1 (5 bases). CDR1 is SGHRS, CDR2 YFSETQ, per germline. V lost 1 base to trimming and J lost 2 bases, with 7 bases between them. The length of the CDR3 is 13 residues. The CDR3 DNA sequence: TGCGCCAGCAGCTTGCGCAGGGCCTACGAGCAGTACTTC. This sequence encodes CASSLRRAYEQYF.

The CDR3 reads CASSTHRERSYNEQFF. The CDR3, as DNA: TGTGCCAGCAGTACCCACAGGGAGAGGTCCTACAATGAGCAGTTCTTC. The chain employs TRBV28 and TRBJ2-1; the D gene is possibly TRBD1 (6 bases). CDR3 length: 16 amino acids. V was clipped by 5 bases and J by 1 base, with 15 bases between them. The germline gives CDR1 MDHEN, CDR2 SYDVKM.

The chain recombines TRBV5-4 with TRBJ2-7; D is perhaps TRBD1 or TRBD2 (5 bases each). The ends were cut back, 3 bases at V and 2 bases at J, with 12 bases in the middle. Germline V gene lookup returns CDR1 SGHNT and CDR2 YYREEE (reference sequence). The CDR3 totals 14 residues. CDR3 DNA: TGTGCCAGCAGCTGGGGGACGGCGACCTACGAGCAGTACTTC. It specifies CASSWGTATYEQYF.

This clone was seen just once. In DNA form, the CDR3 reads TGTGCCAGCCTCGGACAGTCAACAGATACGCAGTATTTT. Translated, it gives CASLGQSTDTQYF. The chain is built from TRBV7-9 and TRBJ2-3; weak D call: TRBD1 (6 bases). The V and J ends lost 8 bases and 3 bases respectively, with 12 bases between them. The germline V gene has CDR1 SEHNR and CDR2 FQNEAQ (reference sequence). The CDR3 length is 13 residues.